The 14 T cell receptor beta chains reported below all come from one sample, sequenced in a study of cytomegalovirus exposure and HLA in healthy donors. The PCR ran on 60 Vbeta and 13 Jbeta primers. Sequencing used immunoSEQ multiplex PCR; TCRdb keeps in-frame clones, though not all of them. The table shows roughly 120,000 clones, with 65% to 75% occurring only once. The sample taken for sequencing was PBMCs. The receptor set was obtained from a woman aged 45-60 years in good health and CMV-seropositive.

The V and J genes are TRBV18 and TRBJ1-5; 7 bases align to TRBD1. The CDR3 contains 21 residues. The V gene's germline CDR1 is KGHSH and CDR2 LQKENI. Germline trimming cut 2 bases from V and 0 bases from J; bases unmatched to any gene: 19. CDR3 in DNA: TGTGCCAGCTCACCAAGTCCCCCCGACAGGGAAGCGGATTATAGCAATCAGCCCCAGCATTTT. Its translation: CASSPSPPDREADYSNQPQHF.

The CDR3 coding sequence is TGTGCCAGCAGTGGCTACGGGACAGGGATAAGCATGAACACTGAAGCTTTCTTT. Translated, it gives CASSGYGTGISMNTEAFF. V and J are TRBV25-1 and TRBJ1-1, with 9 bases that match TRBD1. Per the germline V gene, CDR1 is MGHDK and CDR2 is SYGVNS. With 4 bases clipped from V and 0 bases from J, the junction kept 12 bases outside the gene matches. The CDR3 spans 18 residues.

V gene TRBV29-1 combines with J gene TRBJ1-2, with a possible D match to TRBD1 (5 bases). Trimming took off 8 bases at V and 6 bases at J, with 16 bases between the two ends. Germline V gene lookup returns CDR1 SQVTM and CDR2 ANQGSEA. There are 12 residues in the CDR3. In nucleotides, the CDR3 is TGCAGCACCTTCACCGGGACTCATGGCTACACCTTC. It is translated as CSTFTGTHGYTF.

This clone has a handful of counts. V usage is TRBV11-2 and J usage is TRBJ2-3, with D unresolved. The CDR3 has 13 amino acids. The V end lost 5 bases, the J end lost 1 base, and 7 bases lay between the germline ends. Germline lookup yields CDR1 SGHAT and CDR2 FQNNGV. The CDR3 sequence: CASSQFGTDTQYF. The CDR3 DNA is TGTGCCAGCAGCCAATTTGGCACAGATACGCAGTATTTT.

The chain couples TRBV19 to TRBJ2-3, with D tentatively TRBD2 (6 bases). The CDR3 runs 15 residues. Germline CDR1 and CDR2: LNHDA and SQIVND (reference sequence). V lost 4 bases, J lost 1 base, and 12 bases lay in between. The CDR3 DNA reads as TGTGCCAGTAGTACAACCGCTAGCGGCACAGATACGCAGTATTTT. Translated: CASSTTASGTDTQYF.

This clone was counted a few times. The gene calls are TRBV7-9 and TRBJ1-1; weak D call: TRBD1 (5 bases). V was cut by 1 base and J by 2 bases, with 11 bases left in between. From germline, CDR1 is SEHNR and CDR2 FQNEAQ (reference sequence). The CDR3 covers 15 residues. The CDR3 reads CASSLGAGGNTEAFF. CDR3 coding DNA: TGTGCCAGCAGCTTAGGGGCCGGGGGAAACACTGAAGCTTTCTTT.

V and J are TRBV30 and TRBJ2-3; D remains ambiguous. The V and J ends lost 4 bases and 3 bases respectively, with 8 bases between them. The V gene's germline CDR1 is GTSNPN and CDR2 SVGIG (reference sequence). The CDR3 is made up of 12 amino acids. CDR3 loop: CAWTRFTDTQYF. The CDR3 region has the DNA TGTGCCTGGACCCGGTTTACAGATACGCAGTATTTT.

V gene TRBV4-2 combines with J gene TRBJ2-7; 10 bases fit TRBD1. The germline V gene encodes CDR1 LGHNA and CDR2 YNFKEQ. V gave up 1 base and J gave up 4 bases; unmatched junction bases: 7. The CDR3 runs to 16 residues. The CDR3 sequence is CASSQGGTGAWYEQYF. Here the CDR3 DNA reads TGTGCCAGCAGCCAAGGAGGGACAGGGGCTTGGTACGAGCAGTACTTC.

V is TRBV2 and J is TRBJ2-7; 8 bases match TRBD2. From germline, CDR1 is SNHLY and CDR2 FYNNEI. CDR3 length: 15 residues. Trimming cost V 3 bases and J 0 bases; bases outside gene matches: 4. CDR3: CASSEGLGSSYEQYF. DNA of the CDR3: TGTGCCAGCAGTGAGGGACTAGGCAGCTCCTACGAGCAGTACTTC.

The V and J genes are TRBV7-2 and TRBJ2-4; 7 bases line up with TRBD1. Losses at the gene ends were 3 bases for V and 3 bases for J; bases not matched to a gene: 5. The CDR3 extends over 15 amino acids. Germline V gene sequence: CDR1 SGHTA, CDR2 FQGNSA. This CDR3 is CASSFSPGGKNIQYF. The CDR3, as DNA: TGTGCCAGCAGCTTTTCTCCAGGGGGCAAAAACATTCAGTACTTC.

This clone came up a few times. This chain connects TRBV28 to TRBJ2-5, with 10 bases lining up with TRBD2. The J segment lost 5 bases and the V segment lost 6 bases, leaving 9 bases of the junction unmatched. The CDR3 runs 15 residues. Germline CDR1 and CDR2: MDHEN and SYDVKM. CDR3 region: CASSQSLAGAETQYF. CDR3 nucleotides: TGTGCCAGCAGCCAATCCCTAGCGGGAGCGGAGACCCAGTACTTC.

The CDR3 spells CAWQGGNEQFF. In nucleotides, the CDR3 is TGTGCCTGGCAAGGGGGCAATGAGCAGTTCTTC. The chain employs TRBV30 and TRBJ2-1; the D gene is possibly TRBD1 (6 bases). The CDR3 spans 11 residues. Trimming removed 5 bases at V and 6 bases at J, with 8 bases between. Germline lookup yields CDR1 GTSNPN and CDR2 SVGIG (reference sequence).

The chain recombines TRBV7-9 with TRBJ1-1, with TRBD1 as a possible D gene (6 bases). The V and J ends lost 4 bases and 4 bases respectively, with 19 bases between them. The CDR3 extends over 16 amino acids. Germline assignment: CDR1 SEHNR and CDR2 FQNEAQ (reference sequence). CDR3 residues: CASSSTQQGWVTEAFF. The DNA for the CDR3 is TGTGCCAGCAGCTCCACCCAACAGGGATGGGTCACTGAAGCTTTCTTT.

J is TRBJ1-1 and V is TRBV5-8; the match to TRBD1 covers 9 bases. This CDR3 comprises 12 residues. CDR1 is SGHTS, CDR2 YDEGEE, per germline. Unmatched junction bases numbered 3, after V lost 4 bases and J lost 8 bases. The CDR3 DNA follows: TGTGCCAGCAGCCCGGACAGGGGCGAAGCTTTCTTT. Its protein product is CASSPDRGEAFF.